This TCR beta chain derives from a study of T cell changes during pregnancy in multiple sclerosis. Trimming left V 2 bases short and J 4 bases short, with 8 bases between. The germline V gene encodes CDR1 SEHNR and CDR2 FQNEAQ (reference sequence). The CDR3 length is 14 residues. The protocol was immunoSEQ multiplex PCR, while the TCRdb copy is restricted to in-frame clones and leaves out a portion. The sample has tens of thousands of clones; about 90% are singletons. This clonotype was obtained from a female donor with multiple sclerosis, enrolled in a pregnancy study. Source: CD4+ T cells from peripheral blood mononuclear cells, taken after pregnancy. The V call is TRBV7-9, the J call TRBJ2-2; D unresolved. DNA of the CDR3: TGTGCCAGCAGCTTAAGTCTACCCACCGGGGAGCTGTTTTTT. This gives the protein CASSLSLPTGELFF.